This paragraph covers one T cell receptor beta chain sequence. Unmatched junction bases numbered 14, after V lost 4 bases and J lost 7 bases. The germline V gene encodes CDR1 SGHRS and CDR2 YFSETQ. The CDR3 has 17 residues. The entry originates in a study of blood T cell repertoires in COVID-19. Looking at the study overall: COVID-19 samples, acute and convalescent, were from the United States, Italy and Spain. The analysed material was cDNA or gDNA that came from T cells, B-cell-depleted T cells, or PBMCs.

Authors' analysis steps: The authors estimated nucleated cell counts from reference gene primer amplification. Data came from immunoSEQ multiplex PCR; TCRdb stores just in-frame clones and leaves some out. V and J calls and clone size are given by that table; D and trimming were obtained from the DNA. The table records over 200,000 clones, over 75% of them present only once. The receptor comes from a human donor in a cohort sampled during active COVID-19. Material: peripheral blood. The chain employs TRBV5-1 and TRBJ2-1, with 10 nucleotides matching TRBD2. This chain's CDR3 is CASSPRGDSGGFNEQFF. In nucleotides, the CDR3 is TGCGCCAGCAGCCCCCGGGGAGATAGCGGGGGGTTTAATGAGCAGTTCTTC.